The next 16 T cell receptor beta chains were all read from a single sample in a study of blood T cell repertoires in COVID-19. Measured with immunoSEQ multiplex PCR; TCRdb has only the in-frame clones, and not every one. The data show 280,000 or so clones, approximately 91% seen once. Material: peripheral blood. The receptors here all came from a woman aged 55-70 years with acute or convalescent COVID-19.

The V gene is TRBV6-6, the J gene TRBJ1-4; 9 bases fit TRBD1. The CDR3 runs to 16 residues. The junction had 6 bases not matched to a gene; V was cut back by 6 bases and J by 1 base. In germline, CDR1 is MNHNY, CDR2 SVGAGI (reference sequence). CDR3 DNA: TGTGCCAGCAGACGGACAGGGGAGGGAACTAATGAAAAACTGTTTTTT. It yields the protein CASRRTGEGTNEKLFF.

The chain joins TRBV7-9 to TRBJ2-7; D might be TRBD1 (5 bases). Trimming removed 4 bases at V and 6 bases at J, with 16 bases between. The CDR3 has 14 residues. Germline CDR1 SEHNR, CDR2 FQNEAQ (reference sequence). The CDR3 sequence: CASSSNWQGSEQYF. CDR3 DNA: TGTGCCAGCAGCTCCAACTGGCAGGGAAGCGAGCAGTACTTC.

The DNA of the CDR3 is TGTGCTCGCCTTCCCAGGGTTGAAAAACTGTTTTTT. It encodes CARLPRVEKLFF. The chain combines TRBV30 with TRBJ1-4; D is possibly TRBD1 (5 bases). The CDR3 length is 12 residues. CDR1 is GTSNPN, CDR2 SVGIG, per germline (reference sequence).

This rearrangement joins TRBV5-6 to TRBJ2-7; 8 nucleotides line up with TRBD1. Germline CDR1 and CDR2: SGHDT and YYEEEE. The length of the CDR3 is 14 residues. V shed 0 bases and J 4 bases; nucleotides not matched to a gene: 3. CDR3 residues: CASSLGTGNYEQYF. DNA of the CDR3: TGTGCCAGCAGCTTGGGGACAGGGAATTACGAGCAGTACTTC. The entire variable domain, with the rest obtained from reference TRBV5-6 and TRBJ2-7, is as follows: DAGVTQSPTHLIKTRGQQVTLRCSPKSGHDTVSWYQQALGQGPQFIFQYYEEEERQRGNFPDRFSGHQFPNYSSELNVNALLLGDSALYLCASSLGTGNYEQYFGPGTRLTVT.

The rearrangement joins TRBV28 to TRBJ1-6; D is ambiguous. The germline gives CDR1 MDHEN, CDR2 SYDVKM. CDR3 length: 15 amino acids. V was shortened by 6 bases and J by 0 bases, with 9 bases between the two germline ends. The chain's CDR3 is CASRGTSSYNSPLHF. CDR3 sequence (DNA): TGTGCCAGCAGGGGCACGAGCTCCTATAATTCACCCCTCCACTTT.

The chain couples TRBV28 to TRBJ1-5; 7 bases map to TRBD1. Germline CDR1 reads MDHEN; CDR2 reads SYDVKM. V lost 7 bases and J lost 4; bases outside the gene matches: 16. This CDR3 contains 17 residues. The CDR3: CASTPKTGRLWNQPQHF. CDR3 bases: TGTGCCAGCACCCCGAAGACAGGGAGACTTTGGAATCAGCCCCAGCATTTT. The variable domain in full, with the rest retrieved from reference TRBV28 and TRBJ1-5, is DVKVTQSSRYLVKRTGEKVFLECVQDMDHENMFWYRQDPGLGLRLIYFSYDVKMKEKGDIPEGYSVSREKKERFSLILESASTNQTSMYLCASTPKTGRLWNQPQHFGDGTRLSIL.

The V and J genes are TRBV4-3 and TRBJ2-3; 8 bases align to TRBD2. J lost 2 bases, V lost 0 bases, and 7 bases had no gene match. This CDR3 has 17 residues. The germline CDR1 and CDR2 sequences are LGHNA and YSLEER. CDR3 coding DNA: TGCGCCAGCAGCCAAGAATTCCAGCGGGGGTTCACAGATACGCAGTATTTT. Encoded protein: CASSQEFQRGFTDTQYF.

This chain links TRBV28 with TRBJ2-5; 7 nucleotides agree with TRBD1. V shed 5 bases, J shed 5 bases, and the junction held 11 bases outside the gene matches. The length of the CDR3 is 15 residues. The germline gives CDR1 MDHEN, CDR2 SYDVKM. CDR3 in DNA: TGTGCCAGCAGTCGGGACAGCCTAAGATCGGAGACCCAGTACTTC. It encodes CASSRDSLRSETQYF.

V gene TRBV27 combines with J gene TRBJ1-5; no definite D call. V dropped 3 bases and J dropped 2 bases, with 8 bases sitting between them. This CDR3 comprises 14 residues. Germline assignment: CDR1 MNHEY and CDR2 SMNVEV (reference sequence). Here the CDR3 DNA reads TGTGCCAGCAGTTTTATCGGGGGCAATCAGCCCCAGCATTTT. It yields the protein CASSFIGGNQPQHF.

This rearrangement joins TRBV4-1 to TRBJ1-4; D is uncertain. V was pared by 0 bases and J by 5 bases, with 10 bases between. The CDR3 has 15 residues. Germline values: CDR1 MGHRA, CDR2 YSYEKL. CDR3: CASSQDRERNEKLFF. The DNA for the CDR3 is TGCGCCAGCAGCCAAGATCGGGAACGGAATGAAAAACTGTTTTTT.

The V gene is TRBV5-6, the J gene TRBJ1-3; D is uncertain. Trimming shortened V by 4 bases and J by 3 bases, and 8 bases separated the two germline ends. The CDR3 runs to 13 residues. Germline assignment: CDR1 SGHDT and CDR2 YYEEEE. CDR3 loop: CASSAAGGNTIYF. CDR3 sequence (DNA): TGTGCCAGCAGCGCCGCAGGTGGAAACACCATATATTTT.

The chain couples TRBV23-1 to TRBJ1-5; tentatively, D is TRBD1 (6 bases). TRBV23-1 is recorded as an ORF, its role being uncertain. Between the trimmed V and J ends, which lost 8 bases and 5 bases, there was a span of 13 bases. The length of the CDR3 is 13 residues. Written as DNA, the CDR3 is TGCGCCAGCGAGGAACAGGGTCATCAGCCCCAGCATTTT. Residues: CASEEQGHQPQHF.

The rearrangement joins TRBV19 to TRBJ2-7; D may be TRBD2 (5 bases). The CDR3 loop spans 12 amino acids. In germline, CDR1 is LNHDA, CDR2 SQIVND (reference sequence). The V end lost 3 bases, the J end lost 4 bases, and 7 bases lay between the germline ends. CDR3 nucleotides: TGTGCCAGTAGTATCAGCGGATACGAGCAGTACTTC. Translation gives CASSISGYEQYF.

The chain carries TRBV25-1 and TRBJ1-2; TRBD1 matches at 8 bases. Germline assignment: CDR1 MGHDK and CDR2 SYGVNS. Unmatched junction bases numbered 5, after V lost 10 bases and J lost 4 bases. The CDR3 runs to 12 residues. The CDR3 sequence: CATGQGFYGYTF. CDR3 in DNA: TGTGCCACCGGACAGGGATTCTATGGCTACACCTTC.

The chain couples TRBV7-9 to TRBJ2-7; a weak D match, TRBD1 (5 bases). The V gene lost 0 bases and the J gene lost 2 bases, with 8 bases spanning the gap. The CDR3 runs 14 residues. CDR1 and CDR2 (germline): SEHNR, FQNEAQ (reference sequence). CDR3 coding DNA: TGTGCCAGCAGCTTAGCCGTCAGGGCCTACGAGCAGTACTTC. It translates to CASSLAVRAYEQYF.

The chain employs TRBV6-5 and TRBJ2-2; D unresolved. Per the germline V gene, CDR1 is MNHEY and CDR2 is SVGAGI. The CDR3 consists of 14 residues. Trimming took off 7 bases at V and 1 base at J, with 10 bases between the two ends. CDR3 in DNA: TGTGCCAGCATCGGTCTTAGGAACACCGGGGAGCTGTTTTTT. Translation: CASIGLRNTGELFF.